Listed here are 20 T cell receptor beta chains from one sample, sequenced in a study of monozygotic twins with inflammatory bowel disease. One entry per CDR3 protein, without DNA, is what TCRdb gives after re-calling the 5' RACE reads. This sample lists 300,000 to 450,000 distinct CDR3 sequences; its ten largest clones have just over 2.5%. The sample taken for sequencing was blood. The source of these receptors is a human donor with ulcerative colitis or Crohn's disease, or a healthy co-twin of an affected twin (not recorded which).

This chain uses TRBV7-2 with TRBJ2-1; checking the TCRdb D call of TRBD2 is not possible without DNA. There are 16 residues in the CDR3. The germline CDR1 and CDR2 sequences are SGHTA and FQGNSA. CDR3 protein: CASSLSSGVAYNEQFF.

The chain carries TRBV11-3 and TRBJ1-3; no DNA is available, so the TRBD1 call from TCRdb remains unchecked. The CDR3 runs 13 residues. Germline loops: CDR1 SGHNT, CDR2 YENEEA. This CDR3 is CASSTGQGNTIYF. The variable domain in full, with the rest retrieved from reference TRBV11-3 and TRBJ1-3, is EAGVVQSPRYKIIEKKQPVAFWCNPISGHNTLYWYLQNLGQGPELLIRYENEEAVDDSQLPKDRFSAERLKGVDSTLKIQPAELGDSAVYLCASSTGQGNTIYFGEGSWLTVV.

This chain uses TRBV9 with TRBJ2-3; TCRdb calls TRBD2, which cannot be checked without DNA. Germline CDR1 and CDR2: SGDLS and YYNGEE. The CDR3 extends over 15 amino acids. This CDR3 is CASSVGGGGPDTQYF. The full variable domain, its missing parts supplied by reference TRBV9 and TRBJ2-3, is DSGVTQTPKHLITATGQRVTLRCSPRSGDLSVYWYQQSLDQGLQFLIQYYNGEERAKGNILERFSAQQFPDLHSELNLSSLELGDSALYFCASSVGGGGPDTQYFGPGTRLTVL.

The V and J genes are TRBV6-2 or TRBV6-3 and TRBJ2-5; TCRdb indicates TRBD2, and absent DNA this call remains unverified. CDR1 and CDR2 from the germline V gene are MNHEY and SVGEGT. CDR3 length: 20 residues. The CDR3 reads CASSYGVGASGGPYQETQYF.

The chain employs TRBV5-1 and TRBJ2-3; TCRdb gives TRBD1 as the D gene, but with no DNA this cannot be confirmed. CDR1 and CDR2 from the germline V gene are SGHRS and YFSETQ. The length of the CDR3 is 14 residues. The CDR3 sequence is CASSPRGTGLTQYF. Filled out from reference TRBV5-1 and TRBJ2-3, the complete variable domain reads KAGVTQTPRYLIKTRGQQVTLSCSPISGHRSVSWYQQTPGQGLQFLFEYFSETQRNKGNFPGRFSGRQFSNSRSEMNVSTLELGDSALYLCASSPRGTGLTQYFGPGTRLTVL.

CDR3 region: CASSFSGVGEQYF. The chain uses TRBV12-3 or TRBV12-4 and TRBJ2-7. The CDR3 length is 13 residues.

The chain has TRBV6-5 and TRBJ2-7; absent DNA, TCRdb's TRBD1 call cannot be checked. The CDR3 contains 13 residues. Germline V CDR1 and CDR2: MNHEY, SVGAGI. CDR3 residues: CAIGSGGVYEQYF.

The rearrangement joins TRBV4-1 to TRBJ1-4. Germline V gives CDR1 MGHRA, CDR2 YSYEKL. The CDR3 is made up of 14 amino acids. The CDR3 here is CASSQDYKGEKLFF.

The CDR3 spells CASSYGTGANYEQYF. This chain links TRBV7-6 with TRBJ2-7; with no DNA, the TCRdb D assignment of TRBD1 cannot be verified. The length of the CDR3 is 15 residues. In germline, CDR1 is SGHVS, CDR2 FNYEAQ.

The CDR3 sequence: CATSTGDPYSSRYEQYF. This chain links TRBV24-1 with TRBJ2-7; with no DNA, the TCRdb D assignment of TRBD1 cannot be verified. CDR1 is KGHDR, CDR2 SFDVKD, per germline. The CDR3 spans 17 residues.

V gene TRBV3-1 combines with J gene TRBJ2-3; the TCRdb D gene call, TRBD2, has no DNA to confirm it. CDR1 is LGHDT and CDR2 is YNNKEL in the germline V gene (reference sequence). This CDR3 is 19 amino acids long. The CDR3 sequence: CASSQDVLAGGIGTDTQYF.

The CDR3 loop reads CASSRQDTPVDEQFF. The chain combines TRBV12-3 or TRBV12-4 with TRBJ2-1; the D call of TRBD1 rests on TCRdb alone, since no DNA is present to check it. The CDR3 contains 15 residues.

V and J are TRBV7-9 and TRBJ2-7. The CDR3 has 12 amino acids. Germline CDR1 SEHNR, CDR2 FQNEAQ (reference sequence). CDR3 sequence reads: CASRLEFYEQYF.

This chain links TRBV11-2 with TRBJ1-5; TCRdb lists TRBD1, though no DNA is available to test this call. The germline V gene has CDR1 SGHAT and CDR2 FQNNGV. This CDR3 has 15 amino acids. This CDR3 is CASSTGPVRGQPQHF.

The chain carries TRBV30 and TRBJ1-2. The CDR3 extends over 13 amino acids. Germline CDR1 and CDR2: GTSNPN and SVGIG (reference sequence). The CDR3: CAWSPQGEGGYTF.

This rearrangement joins TRBV11-1 to TRBJ2-2. Germline CDR1 and CDR2: SGHAT and FQDESV (reference sequence). The CDR3 runs to 14 residues. The CDR3 spells CASSLLKNTGELFF. Full variable domain (outside the CDR3, taken from reference TRBV11-1 and TRBJ2-2): EAEVAQSPRYKITEKSQAVAFWCDPISGHATLYWYRQILGQGPELLVQFQDESVVDDSQLPKDRFSAERLKGVDSTLKIQPAELGDSAMYLCASSLLKNTGELFFGEGSRLTVL.

The chain carries TRBV3-1 and TRBJ2-1; the TCRdb D gene call, TRBD1, has no DNA to confirm it. Germline values: CDR1 LGHDT, CDR2 YNNKEL (reference sequence). The CDR3 is made up of 17 amino acids. The CDR3 sequence is CASRPSTGVSSYNEQFF.

The chain couples TRBV7-2 to TRBJ2-1; the TRBD2 assignment by TCRdb is unverifiable without DNA. The germline gives CDR1 SGHTA, CDR2 FQGNSA. The CDR3 is 15 amino acids. The CDR3 here is CASSPDGLAGGRQFF.

The V and J genes are TRBV18 and TRBJ2-1. The CDR3 contains 14 residues. Germline V gene data show CDR1 as KGHSH and CDR2 as LQKENI. The CDR3: CASSLQGYYNEQFF.

The CDR3 region is CASSTDRGLVGYTF. This chain connects TRBV5-1 to TRBJ1-2; the TRBD1 assignment by TCRdb is unverifiable without DNA. The V gene's germline CDR1 is SGHRS and CDR2 YFSETQ. This CDR3 contains 14 residues. The variable domain in full, completed from reference TRBV5-1 and TRBJ1-2, reads KAGVTQTPRYLIKTRGQQVTLSCSPISGHRSVSWYQQTPGQGLQFLFEYFSETQRNKGNFPGRFSGRQFSNSRSEMNVSTLELGDSALYLCASSTDRGLVGYTFGSGTRLTVV.